This T cell receptor beta chain is drawn from a study of early T cells in non-severe SARS-CoV-2 infection. In its sample, this clonotype was seen many times. The CDR3 extends over 15 amino acids. In germline, CDR1 is KGHSH, CDR2 LQKENI. V was cut by 2 bases and J by 0 bases, with 8 bases left in between. Unique molecular identifiers were attached to individual cDNA molecules. TCRdb processed the 5' RACE reads anew with MiXCR; each CDR3 protein has one entry. The top ten hold 5.9% of the sample, which has roughly 69,000 distinct CDR3 sequences, 9.5% seen once. The sample comprised whole blood. The source of this sequence is an adult who was a healthcare worker with PCR-confirmed SARS-CoV-2 infection or an uninfected control (not recorded which). V is TRBV18 and J is TRBJ1-3; D gene unclear. Here the CDR3 reads CASSPGEASGNTIYF. CDR3 coding DNA: TGTGCCAGCTCACCAGGGGAAGCCTCTGGAAACACCATATATTTT.